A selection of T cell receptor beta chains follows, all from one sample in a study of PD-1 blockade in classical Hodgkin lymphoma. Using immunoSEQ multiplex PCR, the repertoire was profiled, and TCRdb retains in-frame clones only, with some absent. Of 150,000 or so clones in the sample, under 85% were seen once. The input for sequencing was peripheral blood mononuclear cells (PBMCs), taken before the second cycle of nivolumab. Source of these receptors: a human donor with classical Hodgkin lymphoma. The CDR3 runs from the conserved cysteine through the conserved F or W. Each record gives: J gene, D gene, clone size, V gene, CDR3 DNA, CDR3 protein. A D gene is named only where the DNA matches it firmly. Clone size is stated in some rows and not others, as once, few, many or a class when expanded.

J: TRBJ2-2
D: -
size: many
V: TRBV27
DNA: TGTGCCAGGTTCATCTCGGGCGTCGGGGAGCTGTTTTTT
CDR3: CARFISGVGELFF

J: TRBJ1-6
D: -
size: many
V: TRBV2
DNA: TGTGCCAGCAGACGGCGAAATTCACCCCTCCACTTT
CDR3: CASRRRNSPLHF

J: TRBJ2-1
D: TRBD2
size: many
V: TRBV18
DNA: TGTGCCAGCTCACCGCCGGGACTAGCGGGAGGGCCGGGTGAGCAGTTCTTC
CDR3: CASSPPGLAGGPGEQFF

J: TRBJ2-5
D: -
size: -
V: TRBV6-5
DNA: TGTGCCAGCAGTCCCCGGGCGCGGTTGGGAGAGACCCAGTACTTC
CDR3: CASSPRARLGETQYF

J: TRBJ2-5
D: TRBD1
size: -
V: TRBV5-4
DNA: TGTGCCAGCAGCGGGGACAGCCAAGAGACCCAGTACTTC
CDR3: CASSGDSQETQYF

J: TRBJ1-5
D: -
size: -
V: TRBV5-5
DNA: TGTGCCAGCAGCTTGCGAGTGACAGCGTCGATCAATCAGCCCCAGCATTTT
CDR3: CASSLRVTASINQPQHF

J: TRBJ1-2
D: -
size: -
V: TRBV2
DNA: TGTGCCAGCAGTCACCTCCGACAGAATGGCTACACCTTC
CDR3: CASSHLRQNGYTF

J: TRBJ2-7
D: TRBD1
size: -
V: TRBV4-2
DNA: TGTGCCAGCAGCCCCCCGGGACAGAATTCCTACGAGCAGTACTTC
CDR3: CASSPPGQNSYEQYF

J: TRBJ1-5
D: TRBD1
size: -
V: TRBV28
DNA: TGTGCCAGCAGTTTAGGGGACAGGAGCAATCAGCCCCAGCATTTT
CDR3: CASSLGDRSNQPQHF

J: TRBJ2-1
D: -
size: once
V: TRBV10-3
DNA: TGTGCCATCAGTGAGTCCCGTGGCTACAATGAGCAGTTCTTC
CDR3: CAISESRGYNEQFF

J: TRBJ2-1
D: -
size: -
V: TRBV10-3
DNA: TGTGCCATCAGTCCTCTCGCCGGGCCTTACAATGAGCAGTTCTTC
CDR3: CAISPLAGPYNEQFF

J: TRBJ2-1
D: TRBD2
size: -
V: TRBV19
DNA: TGTGCCAGTACCCCGGGACTAGCGGGAAATGAGCAGTTCTTC
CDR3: CASTPGLAGNEQFF

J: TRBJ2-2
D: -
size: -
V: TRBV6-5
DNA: TGTGCCAGCAGTTATTCCGGGACACCCAACACCGGGGAGCTGTTTTTT
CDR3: CASSYSGTPNTGELFF

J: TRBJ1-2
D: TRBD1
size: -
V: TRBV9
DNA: TGTGCCAGCAGCCAGGGACAGGGACCCTATGGCTACACCTTC
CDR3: CASSQGQGPYGYTF

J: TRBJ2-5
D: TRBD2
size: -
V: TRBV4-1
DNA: TGCGCCAGCAGCCAAGCTCCCGGGACTACGGCAGAGACCCAGTACTTC
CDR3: CASSQAPGTTAETQYF